The 16 T cell receptor beta chains presented below share a single source sample, sequenced in a study of blood T cell repertoires in COVID-19. Measured with immunoSEQ multiplex PCR; TCRdb has only the in-frame clones, and not every one. The data hold about 80,000 clones, with roughly 88% observed a single time. Sequencing was done on a sample of peripheral blood. The receptors were gathered from a woman older than 75 with acute or convalescent COVID-19.

This rearrangement joins TRBV30 to TRBJ1-2; TRBD1 matches at 7 bases. Germline V gene sequence: CDR1 GTSNPN, CDR2 SVGIG (reference sequence). This CDR3 is 14 amino acids long. The V segment lost 1 base and the J segment 3 bases; nucleotides outside the gene matches: 5. The CDR3 region is CAWSGQGGYYGYTF. As DNA, the CDR3 is TGTGCCTGGAGTGGACAGGGAGGTTACTATGGCTACACCTTC.

The chain combines TRBV10-3 with TRBJ1-5, with a possible D match to TRBD1 (6 bases). Germline lookup yields CDR1 ENHRY and CDR2 SYGVKD. Trimming removed 0 bases at V and 6 bases at J, with 15 bases between. This CDR3 contains 16 residues. DNA of the CDR3: TGTGCCATCAGTGAGTCGGGAACAGGGCAAGGTCAGCCCCAGCATTTT. Protein sequence: CAISESGTGQGQPQHF.

This clone was detected a few times. The chain couples TRBV9 to TRBJ1-2; TRBD1 agrees at 11 bases. The germline V gene has CDR1 SGDLS and CDR2 YYNGEE. V trimming: 1 base; J trimming: 6 bases; junction bases outside the gene matches: 5. The CDR3 totals 15 residues. The CDR3 reads CASSVTGQGADGYTF. CDR3 sequence (DNA): TGTGCCAGCAGCGTAACAGGACAGGGGGCGGATGGCTACACCTTC.

This clone was seen once. Germline is not matched at one junction end, which may reflect a read error. This sequence joins TRBV7-7 and TRBJ2-1; D gene uncertain. Per the germline V gene, CDR1 is SSHAT and CDR2 is FNYEAQ (reference sequence). CDR3 size: 16 residues. CDR3 DNA: TGTGCTAGCAGCACCTCTACCGGTAACTCCTACAATGAGCAGTTCTTC. Its translation: CASSTSTGNSYNEQFF.

The rearrangement links TRBV2 to TRBJ2-7, with 10 positions matching TRBD2. Germline trimming cut 7 bases from V and 6 bases from J; bases unmatched to any gene: 9. The length of the CDR3 is 14 residues. Germline V CDR1 and CDR2: SNHLY, FYNNEI. The DNA for the CDR3 is TGTGCCAGCAAACGCGAGCGGGAGGGCTCCGAGCAGTACTTC. Its protein is CASKREREGSEQYF.

V usage is TRBV5-1 and J usage is TRBJ2-1; 14 bases agree with TRBD2. This CDR3 has 17 amino acids. The V and J ends lost 4 bases and 7 bases, in that order; junction bases with no gene match: 10. In germline, CDR1 is SGHRS, CDR2 YFSETQ. CDR3 sequence (DNA): TGCGCCAGCAGCGCTCGTTCCGGGACTAGCGGGGGTAATGAGCAGTTCTTC. Translation gives CASSARSGTSGGNEQFF.

The rearrangement uses TRBV30 and TRBJ1-5; 9 bases match TRBD1. V gave up 5 bases and J gave up 2 bases; unmatched junction bases: 10. In germline, CDR1 is GTSNPN, CDR2 SVGIG (reference sequence). CDR3 length: 16 residues. CDR3 bases: TGTGCCTGGGATTACGACAGGGGGTACGGCAATCAGCCCCAGCATTTT. Translating it yields CAWDYDRGYGNQPQHF.

This clone was observed once. The chain uses TRBV19 and TRBJ2-2; D call uncertain. The CDR3 runs 15 residues. The V end lost 4 bases, the J end lost 4 bases, and 13 bases lay between the germline ends. Germline V CDR1 and CDR2: LNHDA, SQIVND (reference sequence). The CDR3 spells CASSNEVLGTGELFF. CDR3 nucleotide sequence: TGTGCCAGTAGTAACGAGGTTTTGGGCACCGGGGAGCTGTTTTTT.

The chain links TRBV3-1 (or the pseudogene TRBV3-2) to TRBJ1-2; a possible D gene is TRBD1 (5 bases). The germline CDR1 and CDR2 sequences are LGHDT and YNNKEL (reference sequence). The ends were cut back, 0 bases at V and 6 bases at J, with 17 bases in the middle. The CDR3 sequence is 16 residues long. CDR3 in DNA: TGTGCCAGCAGCCAAGATGCCAGGGCGGTTTGGGATGGCTACACCTTC. Residues: CASSQDARAVWDGYTF.

This clone is a singleton in its sample. The V and J genes are TRBV4-3 and TRBJ2-1; 9 nucleotides align to TRBD2. J was trimmed by 9 bases and V by 4 bases; bases with no gene match: 10. The CDR3 sequence is 15 residues long. Germline assignment: CDR1 LGHNA and CDR2 YSLEER. Written as DNA, the CDR3 is TGCGCCAGCAGCCTTGGCGGGGGGGGGAACGGTGAGCAGTTCTTC. Its translation is CASSLGGGGNGEQFF.

This sequence joins TRBV5-1 and TRBJ2-3; 9 bases match TRBD1. The germline V gene encodes CDR1 SGHRS and CDR2 YFSETQ. With 5 bases clipped from V and 7 bases from J, the junction kept 11 bases outside the gene matches. This CDR3 has 15 amino acids. In DNA, the CDR3 is TGCGCCAGCAGATTGACGGGACAGGGTCGCAATACGCAGTATTTT. This codes for CASRLTGQGRNTQYF.

The CDR3 nucleotides read TGTGCCAGCAGGCAGAGAGGGGACAGGGAGGACTATGGCTACACCTTC. Its protein is CASRQRGDREDYGYTF. This chain links TRBV2 with TRBJ1-2; 9 positions agree with TRBD1. The germline gives CDR1 SNHLY, CDR2 FYNNEI. The CDR3 is 16 amino acids. Trimming at V came to 6 bases and at J to 3 bases, leaving 11 bases not matched to a gene.

The chain employs TRBV27 and TRBJ2-1, with 7 bases fitting TRBD1. V shed 7 bases and J 1 base; nucleotides not matched to a gene: 10. This CDR3 region has 16 residues. CDR1 is MNHEY, CDR2 SMNVEV, per germline (reference sequence). CDR3 DNA: TGTGCCAGCAACCTCCAGGGGGTGAAATCCTACAATGAGCAGTTCTTC. Its translation is CASNLQGVKSYNEQFF.

The CDR3 is CASSLTAGAGTEAFF. CDR3 nucleotide sequence: TGTGCCAGCAGCTTAACGGCAGGGGCGGGCACTGAAGCTTTCTTT. This chain joins TRBV7-9 and TRBJ1-1, with a possible D match to TRBD1 (6 bases). Germline loops: CDR1 SEHNR, CDR2 FQNEAQ (reference sequence). The CDR3 totals 15 residues. The ends were cut back, 2 bases at V and 4 bases at J, with 14 bases in the middle.

The V gene is TRBV25-1, the J gene TRBJ2-3; 7 bases line up with TRBD2. The CDR3 is made up of 15 amino acids. Unmatched junction bases numbered 7, after V lost 1 base and J lost 6 bases. Germline loops: CDR1 MGHDK, CDR2 SYGVNS. CDR3 protein: CASSEFVRGGDTQYF. The DNA for the CDR3 is TGTGCCAGCAGTGAATTCGTTAGGGGAGGGGATACGCAGTATTTT.

This sequence joins TRBV7-9 and TRBJ1-6; maybe TRBD1 (6 bases). Per the germline V gene, CDR1 is SEHNR and CDR2 is FQNEAQ (reference sequence). Trimming cost V 2 bases and J 9 bases, with 14 bases left between them. The CDR3 contains 15 residues. CDR3 in DNA: TGTGCCAGCAGCTTAATAGGGGTACAGGGTTCACCCCTCCACTTT. Translated, it gives CASSLIGVQGSPLHF.